A single sample is the source of the 17 T cell receptor beta chains below, sequenced in a study of T cells in Graves' hyperthyroidism and ophthalmopathy. Amplification of TCR beta CDR3 regions used RNA as the template. RT-PCR in the first round (using the HTBI primer set) targeted the TCR CDR3. MiXCR was run by TCRdb on the multiplex PCR reads, yielding one entry per CDR3 protein. This table has some 690,000 distinct CDR3 sequences, 17% appearing once. The sequenced sample consisted of blood. Receptors were obtained from a man aged 45-60 years with Graves' hyperthyroidism.

This rearrangement joins TRBV10-3 to TRBJ1-1; no reliable D call. The CDR3 is made up of 12 amino acids. The V and J ends lost 8 bases and 4 bases respectively, with 11 bases between them. CDR1 and CDR2 from the germline V gene are ENHRY and SYGVKD. CDR3 protein: CAIASPTTEAFF. The CDR3 DNA follows: TGTGCCATCGCTAGCCCCACCACTGAAGCTTTCTTT.

This clonotype was seen more than once but under ten times. The chain employs TRBV6-1 and TRBJ2-1; no definite D call. The V end lost 5 bases, the J end lost 5 bases, and 10 bases lay between the germline ends. The CDR3 contains 13 residues. Per the germline V gene, CDR1 is MNHNS and CDR2 is SASEGT. The CDR3 reads CASSYPTDNEQFF. In nucleotides, the CDR3 is TGTGCCAGCAGTTATCCCACCGACAATGAGCAGTTCTTC.

About this clonotype itself: A read error may be the cause here, since a much bigger clone is one base away. This chain uses TRBV6-2 or TRBV6-3 with TRBJ1-1; tentatively, D is TRBD1 (6 bases). V gave up 4 bases and J gave up 0 bases, with 9 bases separating them. CDR3 length: 14 amino acids. Germline lookup yields CDR1 MNHEY and CDR2 SVGEGT. The CDR3 sequence: CASSSDSLNTEAFF. DNA of the CDR3: TGTGCCAGCAGTTCGGACAGTTTGAACACTGAAGCTTTCTTT.

The rearrangement uses TRBV7-9 and TRBJ2-7, with 8 bases that match TRBD2. V gave up 6 bases and J gave up 5 bases; unmatched junction bases: 21. Germline CDR1 and CDR2: SEHNR and FQNEAQ (reference sequence). The CDR3 is 18 amino acids. CDR3 nucleotides: TGTGCCAGCAGTTCGTCCTCTACCGGGACTAGAAGTTCCCACGAGCAGTACTTC. It codes for CASSSSSTGTRSSHEQYF.

This clonotype was recorded at least ten times. The chain joins TRBV6-2 or TRBV6-3 to TRBJ2-1, with 14 bases that match TRBD2. The J segment lost 5 bases and the V segment lost 6 bases, leaving 18 bases of the junction unmatched. The germline CDR1 and CDR2 sequences are MNHEY and SVGEGT. CDR3 length equals 20 residues. CDR3 in amino acids: CASRIGPGRGLAGVNNEQFF. The CDR3 nucleotides read TGTGCCAGCAGGATAGGACCGGGGAGGGGACTAGCGGGAGTCAACAATGAGCAGTTCTTC.

This clonotype was counted ten times or more. The chain couples TRBV2 to TRBJ2-1, with 11 nucleotides matching TRBD1. Germline lookup yields CDR1 SNHLY and CDR2 FYNNEI. The CDR3 extends over 15 amino acids. The trim removed 4 bases at V and 6 bases at J, leaving 5 bases unmatched. The CDR3 region has the DNA TGTGCCAGCAGTGTTGGGGACAGGGGGAGCAATGAGCAGTTCTTC. Translating it yields CASSVGDRGSNEQFF.

This clonotype was counted ten times or more. This chain joins TRBV28 and TRBJ1-5, with 8 bases aligning to TRBD1. The CDR3 runs 19 residues. Germline V gene data show CDR1 as MDHEN and CDR2 as SYDVKM. The V segment lost 2 bases and the J segment 4 bases; nucleotides outside the gene matches: 16. This CDR3 reads CASSLLRRTGRRGNQPQHF. Here the CDR3 DNA reads TGTGCCAGCAGTTTACTTCGACGGACAGGGAGAAGGGGTAATCAGCCCCAGCATTTT.

This sequence joins TRBV2 and TRBJ2-3; tentatively, D is TRBD2 (6 bases). Trimming stripped 4 bases from V and 2 bases from J, with 16 bases between. The V gene's germline CDR1 is SNHLY and CDR2 FYNNEI. This CDR3 contains 16 residues. The CDR3 DNA reads as TGTGCCAGCAGTGGTTATGAGGCGGGATACACAGATACGCAGTATTTT. Its translation is CASSGYEAGYTDTQYF.

This chain uses TRBV7-6 with TRBJ2-5; 8 bases are shared with TRBD2. The CDR3 is made up of 15 amino acids. With 7 bases clipped from V and 4 bases from J, the junction kept 11 bases outside the gene matches. CDR1 SGHVS and CDR2 FNYEAQ come from the germline V gene. The CDR3 region has the DNA TGTGCCAGCATTTCTTCCGGGACTAGTGGAGAGACCCAGTACTTC. Translated, it gives CASISSGTSGETQYF.

This clonotype was seen many times. The chain links TRBV12-3 or TRBV12-4 to TRBJ1-4; 7 nucleotides match TRBD1. The junction had 16 bases not matched to a gene; V was cut back by 6 bases and J by 12 bases. This CDR3 spans 15 amino acids. As DNA, the CDR3 is TGTGCCAGCAGCCCAATGAGAGGGGGCATGAGCGAACTGTTTTTT. This translates into CASSPMRGGMSELFF.

There are a few counts of this clonotype. V and J are TRBV4-1 and TRBJ2-7, with 7 bases lining up with TRBD1. Looked up from germline, CDR1 is MGHRA and CDR2 is YSYEKL. V shed 4 bases and J 10 bases; nucleotides not matched to a gene: 13. The CDR3 has 14 amino acids. CDR3 in amino acids: CASSPLRITGEQYF. For the CDR3, the DNA is TGCGCCAGCAGCCCCCTCCGAATTACAGGGGAACAGTACTTC.

This chain links TRBV18 with TRBJ1-1, with TRBD1 matching over 9 bases. The CDR3 runs 17 residues. Germline lookup yields CDR1 KGHSH and CDR2 LQKENI. After removal of 3 bases from V and 4 bases from J, the junction contained 12 bases not matched to a gene. The CDR3 sequence: CASSPYTGGGLGTEAFF. DNA for the CDR3: TGTGCCAGCTCACCTTATACAGGGGGCGGGCTGGGCACTGAAGCTTTCTTT.

This chain connects TRBV6-1 to TRBJ2-7, with 10 bases lining up with TRBD1. Germline CDR1 and CDR2: MNHNS and SASEGT. The junction had 6 bases not matched to a gene; V was cut back by 5 bases and J by 5 bases. This CDR3 spans 14 amino acids. The CDR3, as DNA: TGTGCCAGCAGTCGCCGGGACAGGGGTCACGAGCAGTACTTC. It translates to CASSRRDRGHEQYF.

In this sample, this clonotype turned up a few times. This rearrangement joins TRBV28 to TRBJ2-2; TRBD1 is a possible D gene (6 bases). V was trimmed by 3 bases and J by 8 bases, leaving 10 bases between them. CDR3 length equals 13 residues. CDR1 is MDHEN, CDR2 SYDVKM, per germline. CDR3 sequence: CASSLLQGGELFF. The CDR3 DNA sequence: TGTGCCAGCAGTTTGCTTCAGGGGGGGGAGCTGTTTTTT.

This clonotype was counted ten times or more. The J gene is TRBJ1-1, the V gene TRBV6-1, with 7 bases fitting TRBD1. CDR1 MNHNS and CDR2 SASEGT come from the germline V gene. This CDR3 has 16 residues. Trimming removed 6 bases from V and 0 bases from J; junction bases left unmatched: 10. CDR3 DNA sequence: TGTGCCAGCAGCCTCAGGGGGGTTGCGGTGAACACTGAAGCTTTCTTT. Its translation is CASSLRGVAVNTEAFF.

The chain joins TRBV20-1 to TRBJ1-5; D not certain. The CDR3 is made up of 16 amino acids. Trimming took 4 bases from V and 4 from J, leaving 20 bases between them. Germline V gene sequence: CDR1 DFQATT, CDR2 SNEGSKA (reference sequence). CDR3 nucleotides: TGCAGTGCTAAGGGAAGGTGGGCAACCCAAAATCAGCCCCAGCATTTT. This sequence encodes CSAKGRWATQNQPQHF.

This clonotype was counted only a few times. The chain uses TRBV29-1 and TRBJ1-2, with D hard to call. Per germline, CDR1 SQVTM and CDR2 ANQGSEA. The CDR3 spans 11 residues. The V and J ends lost 2 bases and 12 bases respectively, with 13 bases between them. The CDR3 coding sequence is TGCAGCGTTGAAACTAGCTTTCGACACACCTTC. Translated: CSVETSFRHTF.